The clone carrying this T cell receptor (beta chain) was recorded many times. Its matching antigen is unknown. Unique molecular identifiers were incorporated during preparation of the TCRbeta library. One entry per CDR3 protein results from TCRdb running MiXCR on the PCR reads. The sample has about 280,000 distinct CDR3 sequences, more than 9% seen once. The source of the sample is a study of T-cell reconstitution after alpha-beta-depleted transplantation in children. Study observations and caveats: Newly produced T cells mostly accounted for T-cell counts and diversity one year post-transplant. Reportedly, alpha-beta T cells present about two months post-transplant originated from several hundred expanded clones of graft origin. Some patients owed their high day-60 TCRbeta diversity to surviving recipient T cells and thymic progenitors.

The CDR3 spans 14 residues. V lost 5 bases and J lost 4, with 15 bases in between. The chain links TRBV12-3 or TRBV12-4 to TRBJ2-7; D possibly corresponds to TRBD1 (5 bases). The sequence was obtained from a male patient aged 2-9 years who had a stem cell transplant for chronic granulomatous disease, so the T cells may come from the graft donor. The sample was peripheral blood, taken 180 days after TCRalphabeta/CD19-depleted stem cell transplant. The CDR3 protein is CASSTGHQVYEQYF. Here the CDR3 DNA reads TGTGCCAGCAGTACCGGACACCAAGTTTACGAGCAGTACTTC.